These 8 T cell receptor beta chains were all obtained from the same sample, sequenced in a study of response to subunit inactivated influenza vaccine. MiXCR was run by TCRdb on the RT-PCR reads, yielding one entry per CDR3 protein. This table holds hundreds of thousands of distinct CDR3 sequences, just over 20% found once. The specimen comprised PBMCs from blood, sampled less than 22 months after vaccination. Receptors were obtained from a man between 50 and 69 years old who received an inactivated influenza vaccine.

The rearrangement uses TRBV12-3 or TRBV12-4 and TRBJ2-5, with 11 bases matching TRBD2. The CDR3 contains 18 residues. J gave up 5 bases and V 5 bases, and 16 bases lay outside the gene matches. The CDR3 region is CASSPLEALAGGRETQYF. In DNA form, the CDR3 reads TGTGCCAGCAGTCCACTCGAGGCTCTAGCGGGAGGAAGGGAGACCCAGTACTTC.

This sequence joins TRBV18 and TRBJ1-2; D gene unclear. The CDR3 is made up of 14 amino acids. The V end lost 2 bases, the J end lost 6 bases, and 13 bases lay between the germline ends. CDR1 KGHSH and CDR2 LQKENI come from the germline V gene. CDR3: CASSPGYDKDGYTF. In nucleotides, the CDR3 is TGTGCCAGCTCACCAGGGTATGATAAGGATGGCTACACCTTC.

The chain couples TRBV25-1 to TRBJ1-1, with D tentatively TRBD1 (5 bases). From germline, CDR1 is MGHDK and CDR2 SYGVNS. The CDR3 totals 13 residues. The ends were cut back, 7 bases at V and 3 bases at J, with 12 bases in the middle. CDR3 nucleotide sequence: TGTGCCAGCAATTGGGGGGGGGACACTGAAGCTTTCTTT. As protein: CASNWGGDTEAFF. Based on the CDR3 plus reference TRBV25-1 and TRBJ1-1, the full variable domain is EADIYQTPRYLVIGTGKKITLECSQTMGHDKMYWYQQDPGMELHLIHYSYGVNSTEKGDLSSESTVSRIRTEHFPLTLESARPSHTSQYLCASNWGGDTEAFFGQGTRLTVV.

The sample holds a few counts of this clonotype. The chain joins TRBV7-8 to TRBJ2-7, with 8 bases matching TRBD2. V shed 4 bases and J 6 bases; nucleotides not matched to a gene: 5. The CDR3 runs 13 residues. Germline V gene data show CDR1 as SGHVS and CDR2 as FQNEAQ. The CDR3 loop reads CASSWTSLSEQYF. CDR3 sequence (DNA): TGTGCCAGCAGCTGGACTAGCCTCTCCGAGCAGTACTTC.

There are a few counts of this clonotype. This chain uses TRBV29-1 with TRBJ2-7; a weak D match, TRBD1 (5 bases). The V end was cut by 4 bases, the J end by 1 base, with 11 bases between. Germline values: CDR1 SQVTM, CDR2 ANQGSEA. This CDR3 is built from 13 residues. This CDR3 reads CSVGGRTSYEQYF. Written as DNA, the CDR3 is TGCAGCGTTGGGGGCAGGACATCCTACGAGCAGTACTTC.

This clonotype was seen more than once but under ten times. The CDR3 loop is CASSVAGNRREQYF. CDR3 in DNA: TGTGCCAGCAGCGTAGCGGGGAATCGTCGCGAGCAGTACTTC. This chain connects TRBV11-2 to TRBJ2-7; 8 bases map to TRBD2. The length of the CDR3 is 14 residues. The J segment lost 6 bases and the V segment lost 5 bases, leaving 9 bases of the junction unmatched. Germline CDR1 is SGHAT and CDR2 is FQNNGV.

This clonotype was detected a few times. V is TRBV7-9 and J is TRBJ2-7; D ambiguous. Trimming pared 5 bases from V and 3 bases from J, leaving 8 bases between. The CDR3 covers 12 residues. Germline CDR1 and CDR2: SEHNR and FQNEAQ (reference sequence). Here the CDR3 DNA reads TGTGCCAGCAGCAAAGGGAACTACGAGCAGTACTTC. This gives the protein CASSKGNYEQYF.

The chain joins TRBV12-3 or TRBV12-4 to TRBJ1-1; possible D gene TRBD1, 6 bases. This CDR3 is built from 14 residues. Trimming removed 6 bases at V and 4 bases at J, with 15 bases between. CDR3 bases: TGTGCCAGCAGCCCCCAGGGGTGGGGCACTGAAGCTTTCTTT. Translation: CASSPQGWGTEAFF.